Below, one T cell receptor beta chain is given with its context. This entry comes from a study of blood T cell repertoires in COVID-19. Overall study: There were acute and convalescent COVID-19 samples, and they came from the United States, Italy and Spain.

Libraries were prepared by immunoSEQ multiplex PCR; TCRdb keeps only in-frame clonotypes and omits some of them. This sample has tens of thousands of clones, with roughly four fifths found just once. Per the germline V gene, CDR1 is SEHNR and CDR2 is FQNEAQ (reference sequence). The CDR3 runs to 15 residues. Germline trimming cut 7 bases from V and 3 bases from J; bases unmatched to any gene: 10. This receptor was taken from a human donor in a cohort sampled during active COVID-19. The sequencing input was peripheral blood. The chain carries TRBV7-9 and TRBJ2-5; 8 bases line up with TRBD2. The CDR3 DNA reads TGTGCCAGCACCACTAGCGGCTCCCCGAAAGAGACCCAGTACTTC. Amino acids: CASTTSGSPKETQYF.